The following is a T cell receptor beta chain sequence with its context. Its antigen target is currently unknown. The record has no base qualities; no much larger clone is one base away. TCRbeta CDR3 regions were amplified from genomic DNA by means of the immunoSEQ Assay, a bias-controlled multiplex PCR. The original methods were these. Within the assay, amplification of reference gene primers was used to estimate how many nucleated cells each sample contained. To quantify the absolute abundance of each unique TCRbeta CDR3 rearrangement, sequence reads were collapsed and filtered. For each sample, productive Simpson clonality was calculated as the square root of Simpson's diversity index over productive rearrangements. Not all clones reach the TCRdb copy of this immuneACCESS table, which keeps in-frame sequences only. Checked studies attribute under half of the gap to unresolved V genes and leave the rest unexplained. V, J and clone size are taken as reported in that table, and D and trimming were inferred from the DNA itself. A total of 400,000 to 450,000 clones appear in this sample, approximately 88% of them only once. The biggest ten clones account for 10% to 15% of the sample.

These data come from a study of blood T cell repertoires in COVID-19 (dated by TCRdb to 2020 to 2022). Some background on the complete study: Samples from collaborators originated in the United States, Italy and Spain and spanned both the acute and convalescent phases of COVID-19. The material from the prospective study consisted of cDNA or gDNA derived from T cells, B-cell-depleted T cells, or PBMCs. Deeply sampled blood TCRbeta repertoires from subjects exposed to, actively infected with, or recovered from COVID-19 were included in the dataset. The repertoires were made available in a free public database intended to serve as a resource for research on the immune response to SARS-CoV-2. The samples were drawn from two sources: the first 160 participants of the ongoing ImmuneRACE study, and 950 to 1,500 subjects contributed by 6 global collaborators. The sample metadata nearly always contained a de-identified subject ID, COVID-19 status, age in years and sex. Where HLA class I and class II types were available, the types were taken from metadata supplied by the sample provider, not from assay-based typing.

One collaborating source in Seattle enrolled patients during active infection and followed them longitudinally through the course of disease. Each collaborating institution followed its own protocols to collect whole blood in K2EDTA tubes. For TCRbeta analysis, collaborator samples were shipped as frozen whole blood, as isolated PBMCs, or as DNA extracted from either sample type. What the research found in general, with its limitations: The amount of clinical and demographic metadata varied by source and participant and was provided uncurated.

Inclusive of the bounding cysteine and phenylalanine, the CDR3 is 15 residues long. Only CDR3 DNA remains: 45 bases, in frame from the first base. CDR1 and CDR2 (KGHSH, LQKENI) derive from the germline V gene. V loses 2 bases of germline sequence and J loses 7 bases, and the interval between the two ends is 17 bases. Here the chain combines TRBV18 and TRBJ1-1; the best D guess is TRBD1, with 5 bases matching. This receptor was identified in a woman in her forties or fifties with COVID-19, enrolled during active disease. Sequencing input: peripheral blood. The nucleotide sequence reads TGTGCCAGCTCACCATGGCAGGGTGAGATTGTTGAAGCTTTCTTT. The resulting protein is CASSPWQGEIVEAFF.